The present entry profiles one T cell receptor (beta chain) with its context. Its antigen is undetermined. The sample comes from a study of cytomegalovirus exposure and HLA in healthy donors. Findings of the study overall: Rarity characterized most TCR sequences, yet some public TCRs appeared in many donors. Accurate prediction of most subjects' HLA-A and HLA-B alleles from TCR beta sequences was reported.

V was clipped by 7 bases and J by 0 bases, with 17 bases between them. Germline assignment: CDR1 LNHNV and CDR2 YYDKDF (reference sequence). CDR3 size: 16 residues. PCR amplification relied on 60 Vbeta primers (plus 13 Jbeta primers). The method was immunoSEQ multiplex PCR; TCRdb's version includes in-frame clones alone and lacks a portion of them. The profile shows 130,000 to 150,000 clones, around a tenth of them singletons. Sequences were obtained from PBMCs. The TCR sequence derives from a male donor in good health and CMV-seronegative. This chain links TRBV15 with TRBJ2-3, with TRBD1 as a possible D gene (6 bases). CDR3 region: CATTLRTEASTDTQYF. The CDR3 nucleotides read TGTGCCACCACCTTGAGGACAGAAGCTAGCACAGATACGCAGTATTTT.